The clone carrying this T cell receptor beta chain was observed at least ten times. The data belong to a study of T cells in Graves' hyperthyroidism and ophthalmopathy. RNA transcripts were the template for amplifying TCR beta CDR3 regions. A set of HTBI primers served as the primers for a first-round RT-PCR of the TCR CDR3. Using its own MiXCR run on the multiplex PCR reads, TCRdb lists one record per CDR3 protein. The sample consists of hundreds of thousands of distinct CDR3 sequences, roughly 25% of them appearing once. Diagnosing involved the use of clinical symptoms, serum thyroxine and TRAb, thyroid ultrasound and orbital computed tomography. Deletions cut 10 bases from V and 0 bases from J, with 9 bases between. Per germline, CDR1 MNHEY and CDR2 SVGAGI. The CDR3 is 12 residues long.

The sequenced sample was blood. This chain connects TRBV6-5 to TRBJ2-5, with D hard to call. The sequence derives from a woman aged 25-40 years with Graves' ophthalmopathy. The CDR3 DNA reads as TGTGCCACGGGCTATTACCAAGAGACCCAGTACTTC. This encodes CATGYYQETQYF.